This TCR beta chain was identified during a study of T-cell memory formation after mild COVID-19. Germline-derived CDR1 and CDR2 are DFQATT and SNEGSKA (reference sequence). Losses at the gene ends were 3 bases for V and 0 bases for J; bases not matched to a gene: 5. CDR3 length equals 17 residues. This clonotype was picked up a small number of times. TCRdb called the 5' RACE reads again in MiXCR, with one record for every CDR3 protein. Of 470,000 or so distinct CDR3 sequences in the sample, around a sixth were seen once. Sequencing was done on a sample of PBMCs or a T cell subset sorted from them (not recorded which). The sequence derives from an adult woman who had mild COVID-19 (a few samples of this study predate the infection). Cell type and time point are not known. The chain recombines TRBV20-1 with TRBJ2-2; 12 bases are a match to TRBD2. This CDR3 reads CSARGLAGAANTGELFF. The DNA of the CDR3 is TGCAGTGCTAGGGGACTAGCGGGTGCCGCGAACACCGGGGAGCTGTTTTTT.